What follows are 29 T cell receptor beta chains derived from one specimen sequenced in a study of cytomegalovirus exposure and HLA in healthy donors. Both 60 Vbeta primers and 13 Jbeta primers went into the PCR. Some clones are missing from TCRdb's copy, which holds only in-frame ones; the method was immunoSEQ multiplex PCR. This table holds roughly 140,000 clones, about 84% found once. The specimen sequenced was PBMCs. The receptor source for this set is a woman in her thirties or forties in good health and CMV-seropositive.

The V and J genes are TRBV9 and TRBJ1-1, with no clear D. There are 13 residues in the CDR3. The germline V gene encodes CDR1 SGDLS and CDR2 YYNGEE. The V end was cut by 0 bases, the J end by 1 base, with 4 bases between. CDR3 region: CASSVVSNTEAFF. In DNA, the CDR3 is TGTGCCAGCAGCGTAGTATCGAACACTGAAGCTTTCTTT.

The chain links TRBV28 to TRBJ2-3, with D perhaps TRBD1 (5 bases). The CDR3 contains 17 residues. Trimming removed 2 bases from V and 3 bases from J, with 18 bases in between. Germline assignment: CDR1 MDHEN and CDR2 SYDVKM. DNA for the CDR3: TGTGCCAGCAGTTTAAGTACAGGATCAGGCTGGACAGATACGCAGTATTTT. Its protein is CASSLSTGSGWTDTQYF.

The CDR3 reads CASSPRGGTPIQYF. In DNA form, the CDR3 reads TGTGCCAGCAGCCCCAGGGGCGGCACCCCCATTCAGTACTTC. This chain links TRBV4-2 with TRBJ2-4; D may be TRBD1 (6 bases). The germline V gene has CDR1 LGHNA and CDR2 YNFKEQ. Trimming removed 4 bases from V and 9 bases from J, with 16 bases in between. This CDR3 is 14 amino acids long.

The chain carries TRBV5-4 and TRBJ2-7; D might be TRBD1 (6 bases). Germline CDR1 reads SGHNT; CDR2 reads YYREEE (reference sequence). The V end lost 0 bases, the J end lost 7 bases, and 17 bases lay between the germline ends. This CDR3 is 15 amino acids long. CDR3 DNA: TGTGCCAGCAGCTTGGTTGCCACAGGGTCGGGGGAGCAGTACTTC. Its protein product is CASSLVATGSGEQYF.

This chain uses TRBV11-3 with TRBJ2-3, with 7 bases that match TRBD1. Trimming took 0 bases from V and 0 from J; bases not matched to a gene: 12. This CDR3 is 19 amino acids long. Germline V CDR1 and CDR2: SGHNT, YENEEA. The CDR3 DNA reads TGTGCCAGCAGCTTAGACCGCTGGGGACAGAATTCTAGCACAGATACGCAGTATTTT. Its translation is CASSLDRWGQNSSTDTQYF.

The J gene is TRBJ2-1, the V gene TRBV28, with D possibly matching TRBD1 (7 bases). The germline gives CDR1 MDHEN, CDR2 SYDVKM. Trimming took off 9 bases at V and 9 bases at J, with 12 bases between the two ends. The CDR3 length is 11 residues. The CDR3, as DNA: TGTGCCAGTACCAGGGGGGCTGAGCAGTTCTTC. Protein product: CASTRGAEQFF. Drawing the rest from reference TRBV28 and TRBJ2-1, the complete variable domain is DVKVTQSSRYLVKRTGEKVFLECVQDMDHENMFWYRQDPGLGLRLIYFSYDVKMKEKGDIPEGYSVSREKKERFSLILESASTNQTSMYLCASTRGAEQFFGPGTRLTVL.

This clone has only one observation. This chain uses TRBV29-1 with TRBJ1-2; 7 nucleotides line up with TRBD1. There are 14 residues in the CDR3. V shed 4 bases, J shed 6 bases, and the junction held 11 bases outside the gene matches. Germline CDR1 reads SQVTM; CDR2 reads ANQGSEA. As DNA, the CDR3 is TGCAGCGTTGTAAGAGGGGGCGGCAGAAATGGCTACACCTTC. As protein: CSVVRGGGRNGYTF.

The sample holds a few counts of this clone. The chain employs TRBV27 and TRBJ2-5, with D hard to call. Germline V gives CDR1 MNHEY, CDR2 SMNVEV (reference sequence). There are 13 residues in the CDR3. Trimming removed 5 bases at V and 5 bases at J, with 12 bases between. CDR3 sequence reads: CASSPPGSETQYF. CDR3 sequence (DNA): TGTGCCAGCAGTCCACCTGGCTCGGAGACCCAGTACTTC.

The sample holds a few counts of this clone. The chain carries TRBV25-1 and TRBJ2-2; TRBD2 matches at 12 bases. V lost 2 bases to trimming and J lost 1 base; unmatched junction nucleotides: 5. The germline V gene has CDR1 MGHDK and CDR2 SYGVNS. This CDR3 is 18 amino acids long. The CDR3 nucleotides read TGTGCCAGCAGTGAACCCCCGGGACTAGCGGGGAACACCGGGGAGCTGTTTTTT. Translated, it gives CASSEPPGLAGNTGELFF.

V is TRBV19 and J is TRBJ2-7; a possible D gene is TRBD2 (8 bases). The CDR3 is made up of 16 amino acids. V gave up 5 bases and J gave up 4 bases, with 21 bases separating them. Looked up from germline, CDR1 is LNHDA and CDR2 is SQIVND (reference sequence). The CDR3 nucleotides are TGTGCCAGTAGTCCCCGGGGGGGGACAGACCAATACGAGCAGTACTTC. It translates to CASSPRGGTDQYEQYF.

This clone was counted a single time. The chain recombines TRBV27 with TRBJ1-5; D is uncertain. Germline V CDR1 and CDR2: MNHEY, SMNVEV (reference sequence). This CDR3 region has 13 residues. V was shortened by 2 bases and J by 5 bases, with 7 bases between the two germline ends. Here the CDR3 reads CASSLNRYQPQHF. In DNA form, the CDR3 reads TGTGCCAGCAGTTTAAACAGATATCAGCCCCAGCATTTT.

The chain carries TRBV6-5 and TRBJ1-3, with D possibly being TRBD1 (6 bases). This CDR3 contains 14 residues. Germline lookup yields CDR1 MNHEY and CDR2 SVGAGI. V lost 5 bases and J lost 2, with 10 bases in between. DNA of the CDR3: TGTGCCAGCAGTCGGACAGATGCTGGAAACACCATATATTTT. As protein: CASSRTDAGNTIYF.

The J gene is TRBJ2-7, the V gene TRBV5-1; 7 nucleotides agree with TRBD2. CDR3 length: 15 residues. The V gene's germline CDR1 is SGHRS and CDR2 YFSETQ. J was trimmed by 3 bases and V by 4 bases; bases with no gene match: 10. Here the CDR3 reads CASSLGGGTLYEQYF. For the CDR3, the DNA is TGCGCCAGCAGCCTTGGGGGGGGTACACTCTACGAGCAGTACTTC.

The genes are TRBV6-5 and TRBJ1-2; the D is unclear. Trimming took 9 bases from V and 1 from J, leaving 9 bases between them. The CDR3 has 12 amino acids. Germline-derived CDR1 and CDR2 are MNHEY and SVGAGI. The CDR3 region is CASSPSNYGYTF. The CDR3, as DNA: TGTGCCAGTAGTCCGAGTAACTATGGCTACACCTTC.

The chain links TRBV18 to TRBJ2-7; the match to TRBD1 covers 9 bases. The germline V gene has CDR1 KGHSH and CDR2 LQKENI. This CDR3 is 13 amino acids long. J lost 4 bases, V lost 4 bases, and 2 bases had no gene match. CDR3 sequence: CASSLGQGYEQYF. The CDR3 DNA reads TGTGCCAGCTCACTGGGACAGGGTTACGAGCAGTACTTC. The whole variable domain, filled in from reference TRBV18 and TRBJ2-7, reads NAGVMQNPRHLVRRRGQEARLRCSPMKGHSHVYWYRQLPEEGLKFMVYLQKENIIDESGMPKERFSAEFPKEGPSILRIQQVVRGDSAAYFCASSLGQGYEQYFGPGTRLTVT.

The chain links TRBV2 to TRBJ2-2; D remains ambiguous. Looked up from germline, CDR1 is SNHLY and CDR2 is FYNNEI. The CDR3 has 15 residues. V dropped 8 bases and J dropped 4 bases, with 17 bases sitting between them. CDR3 sequence (DNA): TGTGCCAGCCGCTGGTTGGGCGAAGGCACCGGGGAGCTGTTTTTT. This sequence encodes CASRWLGEGTGELFF.

This clone was recorded once. V usage is TRBV5-4 and J usage is TRBJ2-3; 7 bases map to TRBD2. This CDR3 has 18 residues. V trimming: 6 bases; J trimming: 0 bases; junction bases outside the gene matches: 16. Germline CDR1 reads SGHNT; CDR2 reads YYREEE (reference sequence). The CDR3 region is CASTPEGVAGISTDTQYF. The CDR3 bases are TGTGCCAGCACCCCTGAAGGAGTAGCGGGTATTAGCACAGATACGCAGTATTTT. The variable domain in full, completed from reference TRBV5-4 and TRBJ2-3, reads ETGVTQSPTHLIKTRGQQVTLRCSSQSGHNTVSWYQQALGQGPQFIFQYYREEENGRGNFPPRFSGLQFPNYSSELNVNALELDDSALYLCASTPEGVAGISTDTQYFGPGTRLTVL.

The count of this clone is one. The chain is built from TRBV27 and TRBJ2-1; 14 bases map to TRBD2. The V gene's germline CDR1 is MNHEY and CDR2 SMNVEV (reference sequence). Germline trimming cut 6 bases from V and 10 bases from J; bases unmatched to any gene: 14. This CDR3 region has 17 residues. CDR3 DNA: TGTGCCAGCAGCGTGGGAAGGGGACTAGCGGGAGCAGGGGAGCAGTTCTTC. Its translation is CASSVGRGLAGAGEQFF.

The gene calls are TRBV7-2 and TRBJ1-5, with D possibly matching TRBD1 (5 bases). The length of the CDR3 is 15 residues. Germline CDR1 and CDR2: SGHTA and FQGNSA. V dropped 0 bases and J dropped 3 bases, with 9 bases sitting between them. CDR3 nucleotide sequence: TGTGCCAGCAGCTTAGCGCAGGGAATCAATCAGCCCCAGCATTTT. This translates into CASSLAQGINQPQHF.

The chain is built from TRBV19 and TRBJ2-1; a weak D match, TRBD1 (6 bases). Trimming pared 4 bases from V and 13 bases from J, leaving 17 bases between. Germline CDR1 and CDR2: LNHDA and SQIVND (reference sequence). The CDR3 spans 13 residues. The CDR3 protein is CASSSGRGRFQFF. The CDR3 DNA reads as TGTGCCAGTAGTAGCGGCAGGGGACGATTCCAGTTCTTC.

This chain connects TRBV4-2 to TRBJ2-2; the D gene is possibly TRBD2 (6 bases). This CDR3 is 17 amino acids long. The V gene's germline CDR1 is LGHNA and CDR2 YNFKEQ. Trimming left V 7 bases short and J 4 bases short, with 22 bases between. The CDR3 sequence is CASTHRLEGRVTGELFF. In DNA form, the CDR3 reads TGTGCCAGCACCCACAGATTGGAGGGCCGGGTCACCGGGGAGCTGTTTTTT.

The V gene is TRBV7-6, the J gene TRBJ2-2; TRBD2 aligns across 7 bases. This CDR3 comprises 15 residues. Trimming at V came to 5 bases and at J to 6 bases, leaving 9 bases not matched to a gene. Germline V gene data show CDR1 as SGHVS and CDR2 as FNYEAQ. The CDR3 region is CASSLGAGVPGELFF. The DNA for the CDR3 is TGTGCCAGCAGCCTTGGGGCGGGAGTTCCCGGGGAGCTGTTTTTT.

The V call is TRBV19, the J call TRBJ1-1, with TRBD1 as a possible D gene (5 bases). Germline CDR1 is LNHDA and CDR2 is SQIVND (reference sequence). This CDR3 spans 15 amino acids. The V gene lost 5 bases and the J gene lost 4 bases, with 17 bases spanning the gap. CDR3 residues: CASSARSQGATEAFF. CDR3 DNA sequence: TGTGCCAGTAGTGCCAGGAGTCAAGGGGCCACTGAAGCTTTCTTT.

The V call is TRBV27, the J call TRBJ1-2; 7 bases match TRBD1. Germline lookup yields CDR1 MNHEY and CDR2 SMNVEV (reference sequence). The CDR3 contains 13 residues. With 5 bases clipped from V and 3 bases from J, the junction kept 3 bases outside the gene matches. The chain's CDR3 is CASSTGQYYGYTF. The DNA of the CDR3 is TGTGCCAGCAGTACGGGACAGTACTATGGCTACACCTTC.

Within the sample, this clone is medium-sized (0.01 to 0.1%). The CDR3 sequence is CASSQVVGQGDNEQFF. The CDR3 bases are TGTGCCAGCAGCCAAGTTGTAGGACAGGGAGACAATGAGCAGTTCTTC. This chain links TRBV14 with TRBJ2-1; the match to TRBD1 covers 8 bases. The germline gives CDR1 SGHDN, CDR2 FVKESK. With V trimmed by 1 base and J by 5 bases, 7 bases remained unmatched. The length of the CDR3 is 16 residues.

This rearrangement joins TRBV6-6 to TRBJ2-7; D possibly corresponds to TRBD1 (5 bases). The length of the CDR3 is 14 residues. The germline CDR1 and CDR2 sequences are MNHNY and SVGAGI (reference sequence). Trimming stripped 9 bases from V and 0 bases from J, with 15 bases between. CDR3 sequence reads: CASQGTGSSYEQYF. In nucleotides, the CDR3 is TGTGCCAGTCAGGGTACAGGCAGCTCCTACGAGCAGTACTTC.

This clone was seen more than once but under ten times. This chain joins TRBV5-4 and TRBJ2-7, with 11 bases fitting TRBD2. The CDR3 consists of 16 residues. CDR1 and CDR2 (germline): SGHNT, YYREEE (reference sequence). Trimming cost V 4 bases and J 2 bases; bases outside gene matches: 8. CDR3 region: CASSGGLAVPTYEQYF. CDR3 DNA sequence: TGTGCCAGCAGCGGGGGACTAGCGGTCCCTACCTACGAGCAGTACTTC.

This chain joins TRBV7-8 and TRBJ1-4, with a weak D call TRBD1 (5 bases). V shed 5 bases and J shed 0 bases, with 13 bases lying between them. CDR3 size: 16 residues. Looked up from germline, CDR1 is SGHVS and CDR2 is FQNEAQ. The chain's CDR3 is CASSPKTAATNEKLFF. DNA of the CDR3: TGTGCCAGCAGCCCCAAGACAGCCGCAACTAATGAAAAACTGTTTTTT. Supplemented by reference TRBV7-8 and TRBJ1-4, the full variable domain reads GAGVSQSPRYKVAKRGQDVALRCDPISGHVSLFWYQQALGQGPEFLTYFQNEAQLDKSGLPSDRFFAERPEGSVSTLKIQRTQQEDSAVYLCASSPKTAATNEKLFFGSGTQLSVL.

This clone has a single count. This chain's CDR3 is CASSLVSGPLEQYF. The CDR3 coding sequence is TGCGCCAGCAGCTTGGTTAGCGGCCCTCTAGAGCAGTACTTC. V usage is TRBV5-1 and J usage is TRBJ2-7; the D gene is possibly TRBD2 (6 bases). CDR1 is SGHRS and CDR2 is YFSETQ in the germline V gene. The CDR3 consists of 14 residues. V dropped 0 bases and J dropped 7 bases, with 14 bases sitting between them.